The 21 T cell receptor beta chains below all came from one sample that was sequenced in a study of graft-versus-host responses after intestinal transplantation. Repertoires were generated with immunoSEQ multiplex PCR, while TCRdb's copy carries only in-frame clones and drops some. Of tens of thousands of clones in the sample, more than 80% were seen once. Their recognized antigens are unknown. Sequencing was performed on unstimulated CD4+ T cells sorted from spleen or lymph node cells, taken before transplant. The receptor set was obtained from a human donor who was the organ donor for an intestinal transplant.

The chain joins TRBV7-2 to TRBJ2-3, with D possibly TRBD2 on 7 matching bases. This CDR3 has 16 amino acids. The germline V and J ends were trimmed by 3 bases and 4 bases, with 17 bases remaining between them. Germline loops: CDR1 SGHTA, CDR2 FQGNSA. In nucleotides, the CDR3 is TGTGCCAGCAGCTTGGTCGGGGGGCGCAGCGCAGATACGCAGTATTTT. It translates to CASSLVGGRSADTQYF.

This clone was picked up one time. The chain carries TRBV7-9 and TRBJ2-1; D unresolved. The ends were cut back, 4 bases at V and 7 bases at J, with 8 bases in the middle. CDR3 length: 12 residues. Germline V CDR1 and CDR2: SEHNR, FQNEAQ (reference sequence). The CDR3 DNA reads as TGTGCCAGCAGCTCCGTCTTTAATGAGCAGTTCTTC. It codes for CASSSVFNEQFF. Supplemented by reference TRBV7-9 and TRBJ2-1, the full variable domain reads DTGVSQNPRHKITKRGQNVTFRCDPISEHNRLYWYRQTLGQGPEFLTYFQNEAQLEKSRLLSDRFSAERPKGSFSTLEIQRTEQGDSAMYLCASSSVFNEQFFGPGTRLTVL.

CDR3 coding DNA: TGCGCCAGCAAAAAGTTGCGTGGGACTAGGAACCAAGAGACCCAGTACTTC. This encodes CASKKLRGTRNQETQYF. This sequence joins TRBV10-2 and TRBJ2-5; TRBD2 agrees at 8 bases. This CDR3 spans 17 amino acids. The junction had 13 bases not matched to a gene; V was cut back by 7 bases and J by 0 bases. Germline assignment: CDR1 WSHSY and CDR2 SAAADI.

The chain is built from TRBV4-3 and TRBJ2-7; D ambiguous. Germline-derived CDR1 and CDR2 are LGHNA and YSLEER. The ends were cut back, 1 base at V and 0 bases at J, with 10 bases in the middle. The CDR3 sequence is 15 residues long. CDR3 DNA sequence: TGCGCCAGCAGCCAAGGGTACGGTAACTCCTACGAGCAGTACTTC. Its protein is CASSQGYGNSYEQYF.

This chain links TRBV5-6 with TRBJ1-1; TRBD1 agrees at 7 bases. Trimming took 2 bases from V and 3 from J; bases not matched to a gene: 1. The CDR3 loop spans 13 amino acids. CDR1 and CDR2 from the germline V gene are SGHDT and YYEEEE. In DNA form, the CDR3 reads TGTGCCAGCAGCTTAGACAGGGACACTGAAGCTTTCTTT. Protein: CASSLDRDTEAFF.

The chain is built from TRBV19 and TRBJ1-2; 7 bases are a match to TRBD1. V lost 5 bases to trimming and J lost 6 bases; unmatched junction nucleotides: 18. The CDR3 consists of 17 residues. Germline CDR1 reads LNHDA; CDR2 reads SQIVND (reference sequence). CDR3 protein: CASSVTKGQRLLDGYTF. The CDR3 DNA is TGTGCCAGTAGTGTAACAAAGGGACAGAGACTTCTGGATGGCTACACCTTC.

As regards this clone: Other DNA sequences in this specimen translate into the identical CDR3. V usage is TRBV7-9 and J usage is TRBJ2-5; D gene uncertain. Trimming stripped 3 bases from V and 2 bases from J, with 7 bases between. The CDR3 contains 13 residues. Germline V gene data show CDR1 as SEHNR and CDR2 as FQNEAQ (reference sequence). CDR3 region: CASSLFLQETQYF. The DNA of the CDR3 is TGTGCCAGCAGCTTGTTTCTACAAGAGACCCAGTACTTC.

The chain links TRBV5-1 to TRBJ1-1, with D possibly being TRBD1 (5 bases). Germline CDR1 and CDR2: SGHRS and YFSETQ. This CDR3 is 15 amino acids long. The germline V and J ends were trimmed by 0 bases and 1 base, with 10 bases remaining between them. CDR3 in amino acids: CASSLDPDRNTEAFF. The CDR3 DNA is TGCGCCAGCAGCTTGGATCCCGACAGGAACACTGAAGCTTTCTTT. The full variable domain, completed using reference TRBV5-1 and TRBJ1-1, is KAGVTQTPRYLIKTRGQQVTLSCSPISGHRSVSWYQQTPGQGLQFLFEYFSETQRNKGNFPGRFSGRQFSNSRSEMNVSTLELGDSALYLCASSLDPDRNTEAFFGQGTRLTVV.

This clone has a handful of counts. The rearrangement joins TRBV5-4 to TRBJ2-5; D might be TRBD1 (5 bases). The J call may be mistaken, given a closer DNA end match to TRBJ2-7. CDR1 is SGHNT, CDR2 YYREEE, per germline (reference sequence). This CDR3 comprises 15 residues. The CDR3 spells CASSFRGSSFYEQYF. In nucleotides, the CDR3 is TGTGCCAGCAGCTTTAGGGGCTCCAGCTTCTACGAGCAGTACTTC.

This rearrangement joins TRBV4-1 to TRBJ2-1; perhaps TRBD2 as D (6 bases). The CDR3 loop spans 16 amino acids. With 0 bases removed from V and 1 base from J, the gap between germline ends came to 10 bases. Germline loops: CDR1 MGHRA, CDR2 YSYEKL. The CDR3 sequence: CASSQDVGGSYNEQFF. DNA of the CDR3: TGCGCCAGCAGCCAAGACGTCGGGGGATCCTACAATGAGCAGTTCTTC.

This clone came up once. The V call is TRBV5-1, the J call TRBJ2-6, with 11 bases lining up with TRBD2. Germline CDR1 is SGHRS and CDR2 is YFSETQ. This CDR3 region has 18 residues. The V segment lost 0 bases and the J segment 4 bases; nucleotides outside the gene matches: 6. The CDR3 region has the DNA TGCGCCAGCAGCTTGGTACTAGCGGGAGCTTCAGGGGCCAACGTCCTGACTTTC. Protein product: CASSLVLAGASGANVLTF.

CDR3: CASSPSLTGSYEQYF. The CDR3 DNA sequence: TGTGCCAGCAGTCCCTCCCTGACGGGGTCCTACGAGCAGTACTTC. The chain employs TRBV28 and TRBJ2-7, with a possible D match to TRBD2 (5 bases). With 5 bases removed from V and 1 base from J, the gap between germline ends came to 15 bases. The CDR3 has 15 amino acids. Looked up from germline, CDR1 is MDHEN and CDR2 is SYDVKM.

This chain uses TRBV6-5 with TRBJ2-7; the D gene is possibly TRBD2 (5 bases). V gave up 7 bases and J gave up 7 bases, with 14 bases separating them. Germline CDR1 reads MNHEY; CDR2 reads SVGAGI. This CDR3 is 12 amino acids long. CDR3 protein: CASNHGGGEQYF. Here the CDR3 DNA reads TGTGCCAGCAACCACGGTGGCGGGGAGCAGTACTTC.

This chain joins TRBV4-1 and TRBJ2-1; 9 bases map to TRBD2. This CDR3 has 17 amino acids. Trimming at V came to 4 bases and at J to 4 bases, leaving 11 bases not matched to a gene. CDR1 and CDR2 (germline): MGHRA, YSYEKL. Here the CDR3 DNA reads TGCGCCAGCAGCCTCCGTGTGGGTACTAGCGGGTACAATGAGCAGTTCTTC. Amino acids: CASSLRVGTSGYNEQFF.

V usage is TRBV18 and J usage is TRBJ1-3, with unresolved D. This CDR3 comprises 15 residues. The V end lost 4 bases, the J end lost 0 bases, and 10 bases lay between the germline ends. CDR1 is KGHSH and CDR2 is LQKENI in the germline V gene. The CDR3 spells CASSRTESSGNTIYF. In DNA, the CDR3 is TGTGCCAGCTCACGCACAGAGAGCTCTGGAAACACCATATATTTT.

The chain carries TRBV11-2 and TRBJ1-4, with D uncertain. This CDR3 comprises 17 residues. Germline CDR1 and CDR2: SGHAT and FQNNGV. The ends were cut back, 5 bases at V and 0 bases at J, with 16 bases in the middle. Here the CDR3 DNA reads TGTGCCAGCAGCCCCCTAATGGTAATGGCAACTAATGAAAAACTGTTTTTT. Protein product: CASSPLMVMATNEKLFF.

This sequence joins TRBV9 and TRBJ1-2; D is perhaps TRBD1 (5 bases). The V gene's germline CDR1 is SGDLS and CDR2 YYNGEE. V gave up 0 bases and J gave up 3 bases, with 9 bases separating them. The CDR3 has 14 residues. The DNA of the CDR3 is TGTGCCAGCAGCGTAGGGTGGGGCTACTATGGCTACACCTTC. Amino acids: CASSVGWGYYGYTF.

This chain uses TRBV18 with TRBJ2-5; TRBD2 agrees at 8 bases. CDR3 length: 16 amino acids. Germline CDR1 KGHSH, CDR2 LQKENI. V was pared by 3 bases and J by 4 bases, with 10 bases of the junction left unmatched. The chain's CDR3 is CASSPFRREGRETQYF. As DNA, the CDR3 is TGTGCCAGCTCACCTTTTCGTCGGGAGGGCCGAGAGACCCAGTACTTC.

The rearrangement uses TRBV5-4 and TRBJ1-1; TRBD1 aligns across 8 bases. This CDR3 region has 12 residues. The germline V gene has CDR1 SGHNT and CDR2 YYREEE (reference sequence). V was clipped by 3 bases and J by 8 bases; unmatched bases: 3. The CDR3 region is CASSSQGAEAFF. Written as DNA, the CDR3 is TGTGCCAGCAGCTCCCAGGGGGCAGAAGCTTTCTTT.

This chain connects TRBV7-8 to TRBJ2-2; D ambiguous. V was pared by 2 bases and J by 4 bases, with 5 bases between. Germline V gene lookup returns CDR1 SGHVS and CDR2 FQNEAQ. This CDR3 comprises 13 residues. CDR3 bases: TGTGCCAGCAGCTTAAGGAGCACCGGGGAGCTGTTTTTT. Translated: CASSLRSTGELFF.

Details on this clone: The sample has other DNA sequences that encode this CDR3 too. The chain links TRBV28 to TRBJ1-1, with D unclear. V lost 5 bases, J lost 5 bases, and 15 bases lay in between. The CDR3 length is 14 residues. The V gene's germline CDR1 is MDHEN and CDR2 SYDVKM. The CDR3 DNA follows: TGTGCCAGCAGTGCTGGGCAGCCTGTTACTGAAGCTTTCTTT. This sequence encodes CASSAGQPVTEAFF.